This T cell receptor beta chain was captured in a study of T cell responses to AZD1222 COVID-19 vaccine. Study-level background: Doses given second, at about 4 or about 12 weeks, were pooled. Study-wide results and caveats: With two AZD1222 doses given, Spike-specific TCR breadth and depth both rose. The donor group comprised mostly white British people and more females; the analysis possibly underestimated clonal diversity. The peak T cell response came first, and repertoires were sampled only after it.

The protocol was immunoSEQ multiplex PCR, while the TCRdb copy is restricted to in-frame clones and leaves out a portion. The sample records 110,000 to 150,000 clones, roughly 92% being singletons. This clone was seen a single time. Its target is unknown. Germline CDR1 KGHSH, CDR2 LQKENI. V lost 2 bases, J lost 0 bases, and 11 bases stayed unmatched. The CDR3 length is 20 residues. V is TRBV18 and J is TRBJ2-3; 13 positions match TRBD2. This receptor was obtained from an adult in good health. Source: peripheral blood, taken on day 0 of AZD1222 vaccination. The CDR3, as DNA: TGTGCCAGCTCACCATCGAAGGGCAGGACTAGCGGGAGTAGCACAGATACGCAGTATTTT. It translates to CASSPSKGRTSGSSTDTQYF.